This T cell receptor (beta chain) was identified in a study of T cells in Graves' hyperthyroidism and ophthalmopathy. With duration under 3 months, ophthalmopathy was active: Clinical Activity Score at least 3, NOSPECS at least 4. This clonotype was seen ten or more times. With V trimmed by 5 bases and J by 0 bases, 13 bases remained unmatched. The CDR3 spans 18 residues. Germline assignment: CDR1 MNHEY and CDR2 SVGEGT. The CDR3 regions of TCR beta were amplified from RNA transcripts. Primed by the HTBI set, a first-round RT-PCR was run on the TCR CDR3. TCRdb itself ran the multiplex PCR reads through MiXCR, one entry per CDR3 protein. There are about 520,000 distinct CDR3 sequences in the sample; approximately 25% occur only once, and about 11% lies in the top ten.

Sequencing was performed on blood. The chain couples TRBV6-2 or TRBV6-3 to TRBJ1-3; the match to TRBD1 covers 7 bases. This sequence was found in a woman between 25 and 40 years old with Graves' ophthalmopathy. Written as DNA, the CDR3 is TGTGCCAGCAGTCCGCACGGCGACAGGGCTTACTCTGGAAACACCATATATTTT. It yields the protein CASSPHGDRAYSGNTIYF.